This T cell receptor (beta chain) comes out of a study of blood T cell repertoires in COVID-19. Study overall: T cells, B-cell-depleted T cells, or PBMCs provided the cDNA or gDNA that served as material.

Sequencing used immunoSEQ multiplex PCR; TCRdb keeps in-frame clones, though not all of them. The sample lists roughly 93,000 clones, around 89% occurring once. The CDR3 has 15 amino acids. Trimming took off 0 bases at V and 6 bases at J, with 15 bases between the two ends. Per germline, CDR1 LNHNV and CDR2 YYDKDF (reference sequence). The rearrangement uses TRBV15 and TRBJ2-7, with a weak D call TRBD2 (7 bases). The sample consisted of peripheral blood. The TCR was taken from a man between 50 and 59 years old with acute or convalescent COVID-19. The CDR3 DNA is TGTGCCACCAGCAGAGATCGGGCGGGGGCAGGCGAGCAGTACGTC. Its protein product is CATSRDRAGAGEQYV.